These T cell receptor beta chains were read from a single sample in a study of T cells after yellow fever vaccination. From the 5' RACE reads, TCRdb called clonotypes with MiXCR, one entry per CDR3 protein. The sample has more than 95,000 distinct CDR3 sequences, 5.5% to 8% seen once. The sample in question was CD4+ T cells sorted from PBMCs, obtained about 41 days after the first yellow fever vaccination. These receptors came from a man between 18 and 35 years old who received the YFV17D yellow fever vaccine. Each CDR3 is given with its conserved first and last residue. The D gene is left open where the match is weak. Only part of the rows carry a size: once, few, many, or a class if the clone is expanded.

v_gene: TRBV20-1
d_gene: NA
j_gene: TRBJ2-3
abundance: few
CDR3aa: CSASRTSRDTQYF
CDR3nt: TGCAGTGCTAGTCGGACCTCTCGAGATACGCAGTATTTT

v_gene: TRBV20-1
d_gene: NA
j_gene: TRBJ2-1
abundance: many
CDR3aa: CSASPLDPKGYNEQFF
CDR3nt: TGCAGTGCTAGCCCGCTGGACCCCAAAGGCTACAATGAGCAGTTCTTC

v_gene: TRBV7-3
d_gene: TRBD2
j_gene: TRBJ2-1
abundance: many
CDR3aa: CASSLSWRGGSYNEQFF
CDR3nt: TGTGCCAGCAGCTTATCTTGGCGGGGGGGGTCCTACAATGAGCAGTTCTTC

v_gene: TRBV6-1
d_gene: NA
j_gene: TRBJ2-5
abundance: many
CDR3aa: CASSKQGFQETQYF
CDR3nt: TGTGCCAGCAGTAAACAGGGATTCCAAGAGACCCAGTACTTC

v_gene: TRBV27
d_gene: TRBD1
j_gene: TRBJ2-2
abundance: many
CDR3aa: CASSRDRAPNTGELFF
CDR3nt: TGTGCCAGCAGTCGCGACAGGGCCCCGAACACCGGGGAGCTGTTTTTT

v_gene: TRBV6-5
d_gene: TRBD2
j_gene: TRBJ2-5
abundance: many
CDR3aa: CASSYSPSGGLQETQYF
CDR3nt: TGTGCCAGCAGTTACTCCCCTAGCGGGGGGCTCCAAGAGACCCAGTACTTC

v_gene: TRBV12-3/TRBV12-4
d_gene: NA
j_gene: TRBJ2-4
abundance: few
CDR3aa: CASSTGLAKNIQYF
CDR3nt: TGTGCCAGCAGTACAGGCCTAGCCAAAAACATTCAGTACTTC

v_gene: TRBV7-2
d_gene: NA
j_gene: TRBJ2-2
abundance: many
CDR3aa: CASSLAQGWREAGELFF
CDR3nt: TGTGCCAGCAGCCTCGCACAGGGTTGGAGGGAGGCCGGGGAGCTGTTTTTT

v_gene: TRBV18
d_gene: NA
j_gene: TRBJ1-1
abundance: many
CDR3aa: CASSPRNLNTEAFF
CDR3nt: TGTGCCAGCTCACCAAGGAATTTGAACACTGAAGCTTTCTTT

v_gene: TRBV14
d_gene: NA
j_gene: TRBJ1-2
abundance: many
CDR3aa: CASSQSKKQGFYGYTF
CDR3nt: TGTGCCAGCAGCCAAAGCAAGAAACAGGGCTTCTATGGCTACACCTTC

v_gene: TRBV7-2
d_gene: TRBD2
j_gene: TRBJ2-7
abundance: many
CDR3aa: CASSGLAGGRPSTASYEQYF
CDR3nt: TGTGCCAGCAGCGGACTAGCGGGGGGGCGACCCTCTACCGCCTCCTACGAGCAGTACTTC

v_gene: TRBV7-9
d_gene: NA
j_gene: TRBJ1-4
abundance: few
CDR3aa: CASSLGAIGGREKLFF
CDR3nt: TGTGCCAGCAGCTTAGGAGCCATTGGGGGTCGCGAAAAACTGTTTTTT

v_gene: TRBV7-2
d_gene: NA
j_gene: TRBJ1-2
abundance: few
CDR3aa: CASSLGQGGFGYTF
CDR3nt: TGTGCCAGCAGCTTAGGGCAGGGAGGTTTCGGCTACACCTTC

v_gene: TRBV5-1
d_gene: NA
j_gene: TRBJ2-3
abundance: many
CDR3aa: CASSWAGTPSTDTQYF
CDR3nt: TGCGCCAGCAGCTGGGCCGGGACTCCAAGCACAGATACGCAGTATTTT

v_gene: TRBV12-3/TRBV12-4
d_gene: NA
j_gene: TRBJ1-2
abundance: many
CDR3aa: CASSRQYLLQNYGYTF
CDR3nt: TGTGCCAGCAGTCGTCAATACCTCCTTCAAAACTATGGCTACACCTTC

v_gene: TRBV5-1
d_gene: NA
j_gene: TRBJ1-5
abundance: many
CDR3aa: CASSLVGLDQPQHF
CDR3nt: TGCGCCAGCAGCTTGGTGGGATTGGATCAGCCCCAGCATTTT

v_gene: TRBV7-2
d_gene: NA
j_gene: TRBJ2-5
abundance: many
CDR3aa: CASSLGRWQETQYF
CDR3nt: TGTGCCAGCAGCTTAGGACGTTGGCAAGAGACCCAGTACTTC

v_gene: TRBV7-3
d_gene: TRBD2
j_gene: TRBJ2-2
abundance: many
CDR3aa: CASSFSGTSGGTGELFF
CDR3nt: TGTGCCAGCAGCTTTTCCGGGACTAGCGGGGGTACCGGGGAGCTGTTTTTT

v_gene: TRBV5-1
d_gene: NA
j_gene: TRBJ2-6
abundance: many
CDR3aa: CASSPRQSSGANVLTF
CDR3nt: TGCGCCAGCAGCCCAAGACAGAGCTCTGGGGCCAACGTCCTGACTTTC

v_gene: TRBV7-6
d_gene: NA
j_gene: TRBJ2-1
abundance: many
CDR3aa: CASSLGALRGGYNEQFF
CDR3nt: TGTGCCAGCAGCTTAGGGGCCTTGAGGGGGGGTTACAATGAGCAGTTCTTC

v_gene: TRBV9
d_gene: TRBD1
j_gene: TRBJ2-1
abundance: few
CDR3aa: CASGTGPVNEQFF
CDR3nt: TGTGCCAGCGGGACAGGGCCAGTCAATGAGCAGTTCTTC

v_gene: TRBV7-6
d_gene: NA
j_gene: TRBJ1-4
abundance: NA
CDR3aa: CASSGGLASNEKLFF
CDR3nt: TGTGCCAGCAGCGGGGGTCTTGCATCTAATGAAAAACTGTTTTTT

v_gene: TRBV12-3/TRBV12-4
d_gene: NA
j_gene: TRBJ2-1
abundance: many
CDR3aa: CASSLNRADEQFF
CDR3nt: TGTGCCAGCAGTTTGAACAGGGCAGATGAGCAGTTCTTC

v_gene: TRBV7-8
d_gene: NA
j_gene: TRBJ2-6
abundance: few
CDR3aa: CASSFSGPTNVLTF
CDR3nt: TGTGCCAGCAGCTTTTCAGGCCCAACCAACGTCCTGACTTTC

v_gene: TRBV12-3/TRBV12-4
d_gene: TRBD1
j_gene: TRBJ1-6
abundance: many
CDR3aa: CASSSQGAGNSPLHF
CDR3nt: TGTGCCAGCAGTTCTCAGGGGGCCGGTAATTCACCCCTCCACTTT

v_gene: TRBV20-1
d_gene: NA
j_gene: TRBJ2-1
abundance: many
CDR3aa: CSASYGRGHNEQFF
CDR3nt: TGCAGTGCTAGTTATGGGCGGGGCCACAATGAGCAGTTCTTC

v_gene: TRBV5-4
d_gene: TRBD2
j_gene: TRBJ2-3
abundance: many
CDR3aa: CASSHRTLTSPDTQYF
CDR3nt: TGTGCCAGCAGCCACAGAACCTTGACTAGCCCAGATACGCAGTATTTT

v_gene: TRBV7-2
d_gene: NA
j_gene: TRBJ2-5
abundance: many
CDR3aa: CASSLTETQYF
CDR3nt: TGTGCCAGCAGCTTAACGGAGACCCAGTACTTC

v_gene: TRBV4-3
d_gene: NA
j_gene: TRBJ2-3
abundance: many
CDR3aa: CASSQDTAGDWTDTQYF
CDR3nt: TGCGCCAGCAGCCAAGATACGGCAGGGGATTGGACAGATACGCAGTATTTT